This TCR beta chain is drawn from a study of patients and donors after allogeneic stem cell transplantation. This CDR3 spans 14 amino acids. From germline, CDR1 is DFQATT and CDR2 SNEGSKA (reference sequence). Trimming took off 1 base at V and 7 bases at J, with 16 bases between the two ends. TCRdb re-derived calls from the RT-PCR reads in MiXCR, one entry per CDR3 protein. Here the sample spans about 960,000 distinct CDR3 sequences, approximately 19% being singletons. The sequence was collected from a human donor who was either an allogeneic HSCT recipient or a stem cell or donor lymphocyte infusion donor (not recorded which). It is not recorded whose cells these are; they may come from a transplant donor. Sequencing used blood, either unsorted or a sorted T cell fraction (not recorded which). V and J are TRBV20-1 and TRBJ1-2; D not certain. The CDR3 DNA is TGCAGTGCTAGAGTCGGCCAGGCCCGTAGTGGCTACACCTTC. This sequence encodes CSARVGQARSGYTF.